The present T cell receptor beta chain was sequenced within a study of Ad26.COV2.S vaccination and SARS-CoV-2 variants. Whole-study context: By the intramuscular route, Ad26.COV2.S was given once, or twice 56 days apart.

Clones were read by immunoSEQ multiplex PCR, and TCRdb kept only the in-frame ones, dropping some. The sample contains 440,000 or so clones, less than 95% of which appear only once. The CDR3 has 14 amino acids. Germline CDR1 MDHEN, CDR2 SYDVKM. V was clipped by 7 bases and J by 6 bases, with 16 bases between them. On this clone: The antigen is not known.

This sample's treatment: roughly 19 received Ad26.COV2.S at low or high dose, single or two shots; five or six received placebo; per-sample allocation not given. On day 63 after the first injection, vaccine and placebo recipients gave samples. Vaccination used an Ad26 vector expressing Wuhan-strain SARS-CoV-2 spike. Study-wide findings and caveats: Recipients given vaccine exceeded placebo recipients in spike-specific TCR breadth.

The sequenced sample was peripheral blood, obtained in a trial of Ad26.COV2.S vaccine versus placebo. The V and J genes are TRBV28 and TRBJ2-4, with D possibly matching TRBD2 (6 bases). The clonotype comes from a person aged 18-60 years who received the Ad26.COV2.S COVID-19 vaccine or a placebo. This CDR3 reads CASNGGAGRNIQYF. CDR3 bases: TGTGCCAGCAACGGCGGGGCCGGACGAAACATTCAGTACTTC.